This T cell receptor beta chain was identified in a study of blood T cell repertoires in COVID-19. For the study at large: PBMCs, B-cell-depleted T cells, or T cells were the source of the cDNA or gDNA that made up the material.

Study processing details: Reference gene primer amplification in the assay estimated nucleated cell counts. Some clones are missing from TCRdb's copy, which holds only in-frame ones; the method was immunoSEQ multiplex PCR. V, J and clone size derive from that table, while D and trimming were established from the DNA sequence. The table lists about 230,000 clones, around nine tenths of them singletons. Looked up from germline, CDR1 is SGDLS and CDR2 is YYNGEE. V was pared by 0 bases and J by 0 bases, with 13 bases between. The CDR3 contains 17 residues. The cohort comprised adults aged about 18 to 100 years residing in approximately 25 US areas.

The genes are TRBV9 and TRBJ1-3; unclear D gene. The TCR originated in a woman between 25 and 40 years old with acute COVID-19. Material for sequencing was PBMCs or T cells enriched from blood (not recorded which). CDR3 nucleotide sequence: TGTGCCAGCAGCGTAGGGGGTGCGGGGTACTCTGGAAACACCATATATTTT. Translated: CASSVGGAGYSGNTIYF.